The 26 T cell receptor beta chains given below trace back to one sample, sequenced in a study of beta chain features in type 1 diabetes. Isolated RNA was reverse transcribed in full, so expressed TCRB transcripts were sequenced. Profiling relied on immunoSEQ multiplex PCR, and the TCRdb table lists in-frame clones only, not all of them. The sample records around 500,000 clones, 11% being singletons. Input material: naive CD4+ T cells from blood. The receptors were gathered from a woman aged 18-29 years in good health.

CDR3 in amino acids: CASSYLDGRRVEAFF. CDR3 sequence (DNA): TGTGCCAGCAGTTACTTGGACGGTCGAAGGGTGGAAGCTTTCTTT. V is TRBV6-5 and J is TRBJ1-1; D ambiguous. This CDR3 region has 15 residues. V shed 1 base and J shed 8 bases, with 17 bases lying between them. Germline CDR1 and CDR2: MNHEY and SVGAGI.

The chain links TRBV13 to TRBJ2-1, with 7 nucleotides matching TRBD2. This CDR3 region has 16 residues. Germline trimming cut 4 bases from V and 1 base from J; bases unmatched to any gene: 7. The V gene's germline CDR1 is PRHDT and CDR2 FYEKMQ (reference sequence). The chain's CDR3 is CASSSYLRESYNEQFF. CDR3 bases: TGTGCCAGCAGCTCGTATTTGCGGGAGTCCTACAATGAGCAGTTCTTC. Drawing the rest from reference TRBV13 and TRBJ2-1, the complete variable domain is AAGVIQSPRHLIKEKRETATLKCYPIPRHDTVYWYQQGPGQDPQFLISFYEKMQSDKGSIPDRFSAQQFSDYHSELNMSSLELGDSALYFCASSSYLRESYNEQFFGPGTRLTVL.

There are a few counts of this clone. The gene calls are TRBV23-1 and TRBJ1-5, with a tentative D call TRBD1 (5 bases). TRBV23-1 falls under the ORF class, with uncertain function. Between the trimmed V and J ends, which lost 3 bases and 9 bases, there was a span of 15 bases. The CDR3 loop spans 14 amino acids. CDR3 coding DNA: TGCGCCAGCAGTCAGCGACCGCCGGGGCGGCCCCAGCATTTT. It codes for CASSQRPPGRPQHF.

The chain combines TRBV7-2 with TRBJ1-2; 7 positions match TRBD1. Per the germline V gene, CDR1 is SGHTA and CDR2 is FQGNSA. This CDR3 contains 10 residues. CDR3 residues: CAGGNYGYTF. Written as DNA, the CDR3 is TGTGCAGGGGGCAACTATGGCTACACCTTC.

This clone was detected only a few times. The J gene is TRBJ2-3, the V gene TRBV4-2; D call uncertain. The CDR3 totals 13 residues. V was shortened by 5 bases and J by 3 bases, with 9 bases between the two germline ends. Germline values: CDR1 LGHNA, CDR2 YNFKEQ. CDR3 DNA: TGTGCCAGCAGCTTCTTGAAAACAGATACGCAGTATTTT. This encodes CASSFLKTDTQYF.

The chain couples TRBV7-2 to TRBJ2-1; no clear D gene. CDR1 SGHTA and CDR2 FQGNSA come from the germline V gene. V lost 1 base and J lost 0, with 7 bases in between. This CDR3 region has 15 residues. The CDR3 DNA sequence: TGTGCCAGCAGCTTAGGGGCTCTCTCCTACAATGAGCAGTTCTTC. This codes for CASSLGALSYNEQFF.

This chain links TRBV5-4 with TRBJ2-4; D possibly corresponds to TRBD2 (7 bases). The V and J ends lost 7 bases and 3 bases respectively, with 17 bases between them. Germline V lookup: CDR1 SGHNT, CDR2 YYREEE (reference sequence). This CDR3 is 15 amino acids long. The CDR3 DNA sequence: TGTGCCAGCCCCTGGCCAGGGGAGGGCAAAAACATTCAGTACTTC. This sequence encodes CASPWPGEGKNIQYF.

The sample holds a few counts of this clone. Other nucleotide sequences from this sample produce the same CDR3. The chain uses TRBV5-1 and TRBJ2-1; TRBD2 matches 10 bases. The CDR3 runs 15 residues. The V segment lost 2 bases and the J segment 5 bases; nucleotides outside the gene matches: 4. In germline, CDR1 is SGHRS, CDR2 YFSETQ. The CDR3 is CASSLLAGGNNEQFF. The CDR3 coding sequence is TGCGCCAGCAGCTTATTAGCGGGAGGTAACAATGAGCAGTTCTTC.

CDR3 protein: CASSRWTSGYNEQFF. DNA for the CDR3: TGTGCCAGCAGCCGTTGGACTAGCGGGTACAATGAGCAGTTCTTC. The chain couples TRBV5-4 to TRBJ2-1, with 11 bases identical to TRBD2. Germline CDR1 is SGHNT and CDR2 is YYREEE (reference sequence). The length of the CDR3 is 15 residues. The ends lost 4 bases at V and 4 bases at J; junction bases unmatched: 4. The full variable domain, completed using reference TRBV5-4 and TRBJ2-1, is ETGVTQSPTHLIKTRGQQVTLRCSSQSGHNTVSWYQQALGQGPQFIFQYYREEENGRGNFPPRFSGLQFPNYSSELNVNALELDDSALYLCASSRWTSGYNEQFFGPGTRLTVL.

This clone was seen more than once but under ten times. J is TRBJ2-7 and V is TRBV11-2, with 7 bases lining up with TRBD1. The V gene's germline CDR1 is SGHAT and CDR2 FQNNGV. Trimming took 5 bases from V and 2 from J; bases not matched to a gene: 3. The CDR3 sequence is 13 residues long. The CDR3 reads CASSRQGPYEQYV. CDR3 nucleotides: TGTGCCAGCAGCCGACAGGGACCCTACGAGCAGTACGTC.

A few counts support this clone. This sequence joins TRBV7-9 and TRBJ1-1; weak D call: TRBD1 (5 bases). Trimming pared 1 base from V and 8 bases from J, leaving 14 bases between. CDR1 and CDR2 (germline): SEHNR, FQNEAQ (reference sequence). The CDR3 loop spans 14 amino acids. This CDR3 reads CASSLGTGLLEAFF. The CDR3 DNA reads TGTGCCAGCAGCTTAGGGACGGGGCTTCTCGAAGCTTTCTTT.

This clone occurred a few times. The rearrangement uses TRBV5-5 and TRBJ2-5, with 7 nucleotides matching TRBD1. From germline, CDR1 is SGHKS and CDR2 YYEKEE (reference sequence). The CDR3 loop spans 13 amino acids. Unmatched junction bases numbered 2, after V lost 1 base and J lost 5 bases. Here the CDR3 reads CASSLTGAETQYF. In nucleotides, the CDR3 is TGTGCCAGCAGCTTGACAGGGGCCGAGACCCAGTACTTC.

This clone has more than one count but fewer than ten. The chain recombines TRBV10-3 with TRBJ1-6; 9 positions agree with TRBD1. V gave up 10 bases and J gave up 7 bases; unmatched junction bases: 2. This CDR3 contains 12 residues. CDR1 and CDR2 from the germline V gene are ENHRY and SYGVKD. For the CDR3, the DNA is TGTGCCACTGGGACAGGGAATTCACCCCTCCACTTT. Translation gives CATGTGNSPLHF.

This clone showed up just a few times. The chain carries TRBV7-9 and TRBJ2-5; tentatively, D is TRBD1 (5 bases). This CDR3 has 14 residues. Germline V gives CDR1 SEHNR, CDR2 FQNEAQ (reference sequence). V lost 2 bases and J lost 0, with 7 bases in between. The CDR3 DNA reads as TGTGCCAGCAGCTTACAGGGATACCAAGAGACCCAGTACTTC. It encodes CASSLQGYQETQYF.

This chain joins TRBV15 and TRBJ1-4; D possibly corresponds to TRBD1 (5 bases). The CDR3 is 14 residues long. The V end lost 1 base, the J end lost 8 bases, and 11 bases lay between the germline ends. Per the germline V gene, CDR1 is LNHNV and CDR2 is YYDKDF (reference sequence). CDR3 nucleotide sequence: TGTGCCACCAGCAGAGTAGGTGACAGCGAAAAACTGTTTTTT. Residues: CATSRVGDSEKLFF. Using reference TRBV15 and TRBJ1-4 for the parts outside the CDR3, the full variable domain is DAMVIQNPRYQVTQFGKPVTLSCSQTLNHNVMYWYQQKSSQAPKLLFHYYDKDFNNEADTPDNFQSRRPNTSFCFLDIRSPGLGDTAMYLCATSRVGDSEKLFFGSGTQLSVL.

The J gene is TRBJ2-7, the V gene TRBV5-6, with D unclear. The germline gives CDR1 SGHDT, CDR2 YYEEEE. V gave up 0 bases and J gave up 10 bases, with 11 bases separating them. The CDR3 runs 12 residues. The CDR3 spells CASSLGQGPQYF. In DNA form, the CDR3 reads TGTGCCAGCAGCTTGGGGCAAGGACCCCAGTACTTC.

The rearrangement uses TRBV7-6 and TRBJ1-2; TRBD1 matches at 7 bases. This CDR3 spans 13 amino acids. The germline CDR1 and CDR2 sequences are SGHVS and FNYEAQ. The ends lost 8 bases at V and 7 bases at J; junction bases unmatched: 10. CDR3 nucleotide sequence: TGTGCCAGCTCTCGACAGGGACGTGGTGGCTACACCTTC. Amino acids: CASSRQGRGGYTF.

The chain couples TRBV15 to TRBJ2-5; 7 bases map to TRBD1. After removal of 0 bases from V and 2 bases from J, the junction contained 6 bases not matched to a gene. The germline gives CDR1 LNHNV, CDR2 YYDKDF (reference sequence). CDR3 size: 16 residues. The CDR3 is CATSRDRTGRQETQYF. The DNA of the CDR3 is TGTGCCACCAGCAGAGACAGGACAGGACGGCAAGAGACCCAGTACTTC.

About this clone itself: Other nucleotide sequences from this sample produce the same CDR3. This chain connects TRBV30 to TRBJ2-1; tentatively, D is TRBD2 (6 bases). From germline, CDR1 is GTSNPN and CDR2 SVGIG (reference sequence). The CDR3 totals 16 residues. Trimming cost V 2 bases and J 4 bases, with 18 bases left between them. The DNA of the CDR3 is TGTGCCTGGAGTTCGGCGGAGGGTCTGAGGTACAATGAGCAGTTCTTC. Translated: CAWSSAEGLRYNEQFF. The whole variable domain, remainder taken from reference TRBV30 and TRBJ2-1, is SQTIHQWPATLVQPVGSPLSLECTVEGTSNPNLYWYRQAAGRGLQLLFYSVGIGQISSEVPQNLSASRPQDRQFILSSKKLLLSDSGFYLCAWSSAEGLRYNEQFFGPGTRLTVL.

Comments on this clone: This same CDR3 is encoded by further DNA sequences in the sample. V is TRBV5-1 and J is TRBJ2-2, with 8 bases fitting TRBD2. This CDR3 has 16 residues. After removal of 1 base from V and 0 bases from J, the junction contained 2 bases not matched to a gene. The germline gives CDR1 SGHRS, CDR2 YFSETQ. In nucleotides, the CDR3 is TGCGCCAGCAGCTTGACTAGCGGTACGAACACCGGGGAGCTGTTTTTT. As protein: CASSLTSGTNTGELFF. The full variable domain, completed using reference TRBV5-1 and TRBJ2-2, is KAGVTQTPRYLIKTRGQQVTLSCSPISGHRSVSWYQQTPGQGLQFLFEYFSETQRNKGNFPGRFSGRQFSNSRSEMNVSTLELGDSALYLCASSLTSGTNTGELFFGEGSRLTVL.

The rearrangement joins TRBV6-6 to TRBJ2-7; 9 bases map to TRBD1. V dropped 6 bases and J dropped 4; count of bases not matched to a gene: 7. Germline assignment: CDR1 MNHNY and CDR2 SVGAGI (reference sequence). The CDR3 runs 14 residues. The CDR3: CASRTQGAWYEQYF. In nucleotides, the CDR3 is TGTGCCAGCAGAACACAGGGGGCGTGGTACGAGCAGTACTTC.

CDR3 amino acids: CASSFLAGPTDTQYF. The CDR3 nucleotides are TGTGCCAGCAGTTTCTTAGCGGGTCCAACAGATACGCAGTATTTT. This sequence joins TRBV27 and TRBJ2-3, with 7 bases identical to TRBD2. CDR3 length: 15 amino acids. CDR1 is MNHEY, CDR2 SMNVEV, per germline (reference sequence). V dropped 3 bases and J dropped 3; count of bases not matched to a gene: 6.

The V and J genes are TRBV4-1 and TRBJ2-3; D perhaps matches TRBD1 (5 bases). Germline values: CDR1 MGHRA, CDR2 YSYEKL. With 0 bases removed from V and 3 bases from J, the gap between germline ends came to 10 bases. This CDR3 spans 15 amino acids. This chain's CDR3 is CASSQDGPGTDTQYF. The CDR3 coding sequence is TGCGCCAGCAGCCAAGATGGGCCAGGGACAGATACGCAGTATTTT.

The rearrangement links TRBV6-6 to TRBJ1-4, with D uncertain. V was clipped by 6 bases and J by 9 bases, with 17 bases between them. Germline V gives CDR1 MNHNY, CDR2 SVGAGI (reference sequence). The CDR3 loop spans 14 amino acids. The CDR3 DNA reads TGTGCCAGCAGCACGACTGGAGGAGCTAAAAAACTGTTTTTT. It translates to CASSTTGGAKKLFF.

This clone was seen more than once but under ten times. The V gene is TRBV18, the J gene TRBJ1-2; D gene ambiguous. The CDR3 contains 12 residues. Trimming pared 2 bases from V and 6 bases from J, leaving 7 bases between. CDR1 KGHSH and CDR2 LQKENI come from the germline V gene. This chain's CDR3 is CASSPGIDGYTF. In DNA form, the CDR3 reads TGTGCCAGCTCACCAGGGATAGATGGCTACACCTTC.

The chain couples TRBV7-2 to TRBJ1-5; 10 positions agree with TRBD1. Germline V CDR1 and CDR2: SGHTA, FQGNSA. This CDR3 has 14 amino acids. Losses at the gene ends were 5 bases for V and 7 bases for J; bases not matched to a gene: 5. Written as DNA, the CDR3 is TGTGCCAGCAGCACCCGACAGGGGGCACAGCCCCAGCATTTT. Protein product: CASSTRQGAQPQHF.